This record concerns one T cell receptor (beta chain) sequence. The antigen is unknown. The data derive from a study of radiotherapy plus CTLA-4 blockade in lung cancer. General study points: Reports state that early shifts in blood T cell clones, with interferon-beta, best predicted response. Researchers report tumor-derived TCR clones expanding in blood after radiotherapy plus ipilimumab.

Some clones are missing from TCRdb's copy, which holds only in-frame ones; the method was immunoSEQ multiplex PCR. The sample has nearly 110,000 clones; more than 75% are singletons. The CDR3 consists of 17 residues. In germline, CDR1 is SEHNR, CDR2 FQNEAQ (reference sequence). The junction had 10 bases not matched to a gene; V was cut back by 1 base and J by 2 bases. Patients in the study, people with chemo-refractory metastatic non-small-cell lung cancer, received focal radiation plus ipilimumab CTLA-4 blockade. J is TRBJ2-7 and V is TRBV7-9; 8 bases agree with TRBD2. The sequence came from a human donor with non-small cell lung cancer that progressed on radiotherapy plus ipilimumab. Some clones in this sample may be carry-over from other donors' samples. Sequences were derived from peripheral blood, sampled from a patient treated with radiotherapy plus ipilimumab. CDR3 region: CASSLGLSGATAYEQYF. In DNA, the CDR3 is TGTGCCAGCAGCTTAGGTCTTAGCGGGGCCACAGCCTACGAGCAGTACTTC.